The T cell receptor (beta chain) described here comes from a study of PD-1 blockade in mismatch repair-deficient tumors. The study's findings and limits: Tumor-resident clones, often absent from pretreatment blood, expanded after pembrolizumab and then contracted.

Every patient had mismatch repair deficiency by PCR or immunohistochemistry. The TCR-sequenced patients were a few responders to pembrolizumab. In germline, CDR1 is SGHDT, CDR2 YYEEEE. The CDR3 runs 13 residues. Trimming took off 0 bases at V and 4 bases at J, with 5 bases between the two ends. TCRdb's copy holds only in-frame clones and misses some; the assay was immunoSEQ multiplex PCR. The table has under 50,000 clones, over 60% seen once. For this clone: The antigen remains unidentified.

V and J are TRBV5-6 and TRBJ2-1; D uncertain. The material was PBMCs, obtained before pembrolizumab treatment. The TCR sequence derives from an adult with mismatch repair-deficient cancer. CDR3 sequence (DNA): TGTGCCAGCAGCTTGGGCCCTTACAATGAGCAGTTCTTC. This codes for CASSLGPYNEQFF. Full variable domain (rest looked up from reference TRBV5-6 and TRBJ2-1): DAGVTQSPTHLIKTRGQQVTLRCSPKSGHDTVSWYQQALGQGPQFIFQYYEEEERQRGNFPDRFSGHQFPNYSSELNVNALLLGDSALYLCASSLGPYNEQFFGPGTRLTVL.